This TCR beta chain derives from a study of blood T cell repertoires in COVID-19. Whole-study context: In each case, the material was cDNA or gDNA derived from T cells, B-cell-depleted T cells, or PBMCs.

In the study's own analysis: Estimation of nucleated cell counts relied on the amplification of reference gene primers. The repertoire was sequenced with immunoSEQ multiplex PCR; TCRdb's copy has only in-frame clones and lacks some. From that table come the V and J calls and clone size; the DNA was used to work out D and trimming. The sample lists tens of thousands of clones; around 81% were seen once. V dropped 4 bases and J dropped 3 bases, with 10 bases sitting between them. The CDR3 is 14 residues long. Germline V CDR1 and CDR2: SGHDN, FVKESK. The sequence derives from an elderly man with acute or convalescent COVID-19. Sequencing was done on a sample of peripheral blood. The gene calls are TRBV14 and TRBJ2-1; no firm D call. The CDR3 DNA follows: TGTGCCAGCAGCCCCTCTAGTATCTACAATGAGCAGTTCTTC. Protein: CASSPSSIYNEQFF.